These 5 T cell receptor beta chains came from one sample sequenced in a study of CD8+CD57+ T cells in acquired aplastic anemia. Genomic DNA, the template, was used for profiling of the TCR beta VDJ and CDR3. TCRdb passed the reads through MiXCR, listing each CDR3 protein once. Of tens of thousands of distinct CDR3 sequences listed, around 42% were seen once; the top ten hold 65% to 70%. The source material was sorted CD4+, CD8+, or CD8+CD57+ T cells (not recorded which) from PBMCs. These receptors all come from a human donor in good health, serving as a control.

This chain connects TRBV24-1 to TRBJ2-5; D could derive from TRBD1 or TRBD2 (5 bases each). Trimming took 5 bases from V and 5 from J, leaving 23 bases between them. The CDR3 has 17 amino acids. Germline V gives CDR1 KGHDR, CDR2 SFDVKD. CDR3: CATSASPGRDDYETQYF. As DNA, the CDR3 is TGTGCCACCAGTGCCTCACCGGGCAGGGATGACTATGAGACCCAGTACTTC.

This clonotype was counted many times. A read error may produce the germline difference seen at one junction end. CDR3 bases: TGCAGTGCTAGGCCTACCAACTACAGGGAAGAACGTTTT. This sequence encodes CSARPTNYREERF. The J gene is TRBJ1-3, the V gene TRBV20-1, with a tentative D call TRBD1 (6 bases). From germline, CDR1 is DFQATT and CDR2 SNEGSKA (reference sequence). This CDR3 is built from 13 residues.

Ten or more counts support this clonotype. CDR3 nucleotide sequence: TGTGCCAGTAAAACCATCAGCTCTGGAAACACCATATATTTT. Encoded protein: CASKTISSGNTIYF. The chain combines TRBV19 with TRBJ1-3, with D unresolved. Trimming took 7 bases from V and 0 from J, leaving 10 bases between them. This CDR3 is built from 14 residues. Germline V gene data show CDR1 as LNHDA and CDR2 as SQIVND (reference sequence).

The gene calls are TRBV5-1 and TRBJ2-6, with D perhaps TRBD1 (5 bases). Germline values: CDR1 SGHRS, CDR2 YFSETQ. The CDR3 is 18 residues long. V lost 2 bases and J lost 0, with 15 bases in between. The CDR3, as DNA: TGCGCCAGCAGCTTAGCAGGGTCCGTCCTCTCTGGGGCCAACGTCCTGACTTTC. Translated: CASSLAGSVLSGANVLTF.

The chain couples TRBV12-3 or TRBV12-4 to TRBJ1-2; TRBD1 aligns across 8 bases. The CDR3 is 15 amino acids. V was pared by 7 bases and J by 7 bases, with 14 bases of the junction left unmatched. In DNA form, the CDR3 reads TGTGCCAGCATCTCCGGGACAGGCACCCTCCGTGGCTACACCTTC. Translating it yields CASISGTGTLRGYTF.